This is a list of T cell receptor beta chains from one sample in a study of blood T cell repertoires in COVID-19. Libraries were prepared by immunoSEQ multiplex PCR; TCRdb keeps only in-frame clonotypes and omits some of them. The repertoire holds about 110,000 clones, 70% to 90% seen once, with about 3.4% in the top ten. Specimen: peripheral blood. The source of these receptors is a man between 40 and 49 years old with acute or convalescent COVID-19. CDR3s include the opening cysteine and the closing phenylalanine or tryptophan. D genes are given only for firm matches. Size is omitted from some rows. Given values are once, few, many or a class for expanded clones.

v_call	d_call	clone_size	j_call	cdr3_nt	cdr3_aa
TRBV27	TRBD1	NA	TRBJ1-5	TGTGCCAGCAGGGAGGACAGGGTTAGCAATCAGCCCCAGCATTTT	CASREDRVSNQPQHF
TRBV21-1	NA	once	TRBJ2-7	TGTGCCAGCAGCAAGAGGTGGCAGGGCTACGAGCAGTACTTC	CASSKRWQGYEQYF
TRBV6-5	TRBD1	once	TRBJ1-2	TGTGCCAGCAGCACAGGGGTGCGCGGCTACACCTTC	CASSTGVRGYTF
TRBV7-9	TRBD1	NA	TRBJ1-4	TGTGCCAGCAGCTTAGTTCTCCAGGGGGCGAGAGAAAAACTGTTTTTT	CASSLVLQGAREKLFF
TRBV5-1	TRBD1	NA	TRBJ1-4	TGCGCCAGCAGCTTAGGGACAGTTGGCGGTGAAAAACTGTTTTTT	CASSLGTVGGEKLFF
TRBV5-1	NA	NA	TRBJ2-2	TGCGCCAGCAGCTTGGCGGGGGTTAACACCGGGGAGCTGTTTTTT	CASSLAGVNTGELFF
TRBV21-1	NA	NA	TRBJ2-2	TGTGCCAGCAGGACAGGGGTAGGGCCCGGGGAGCTGTTTTTT	CASRTGVGPGELFF
TRBV3-1/TRBV3-2	NA	NA	TRBJ2-1	TGTGCCAGCAGCCAAGATCTAGGCCCCTACAATGAGCAGTTCTTC	CASSQDLGPYNEQFF
TRBV27	NA	NA	TRBJ1-6	TGTGCCAGCAGTTGGGCCCCACAGGGTAGAGATTCACCCCTCCACTTT	CASSWAPQGRDSPLHF
TRBV24-1	NA	NA	TRBJ1-5	TGTGCCACCAGTGATCCGAATCAGCCCCAGCATTTT	CATSDPNQPQHF
TRBV21-1	NA	NA	TRBJ1-5	TGTGCCAGCAGCAAAGGGGGCCCTCAGCCCCAGCATTTT	CASSKGGPQPQHF
TRBV24-1	TRBD1	NA	TRBJ2-1	TGTGCCACCAGTGATTTGGGGCAGGGGGCCAATGAGCAGTTCTTC	CATSDLGQGANEQFF
TRBV24-1	TRBD2	NA	TRBJ2-3	TGTGCCACCGAGGGACTAGTGGGGGATACGCAGTATTTT	CATEGLVGDTQYF
TRBV7-6	TRBD1	once	TRBJ1-1	TGTGCCAGCAGCTTTACAGGGGGCGCAAATCGGAACACTGAAGCTTTCTTT	CASSFTGGANRNTEAFF
TRBV6-6	NA	NA	TRBJ1-2	TGTGCCAGCAGTTACGCCGTACTTGATGGCTACACCTTC	CASSYAVLDGYTF
TRBV24-1	TRBD1	NA	TRBJ2-3	TGTGCCACCAGGGGACCCCCGCAGGGGGCAGATACGCAGTATTTT	CATRGPPQGADTQYF